This TCR beta chain derives from a study of OX40 agonist ivuxolimab in advanced cancers. Notes on the study in general: There were, on average, more expanded clones in CD8+ T cells than in CD4+. At 0.1 to 3.0 mg/kg and by week 6, CD4+ and CD8+ T cells in the blood had expanded clonally.

The germline V and J ends were trimmed by 2 bases and 4 bases, with 12 bases remaining between them. The CDR3 consists of 15 residues. Germline assignment: CDR1 SGHRS and CDR2 YFSETQ. Some clones are missing from TCRdb's copy, which holds only in-frame ones; the method was immunoSEQ multiplex PCR. The data hold about 60,000 clones, with less than 90% observed a single time. For this clone: The antigen remains unidentified.

The sequencing here drew on CD4+ or CD8+ T cells sorted from blood, taken in a trial of the OX40 agonist ivuxolimab. The chain is built from TRBV5-1 and TRBJ2-2, with D perhaps matching TRBD2 (5 bases). This sequence was found in an adult with an advanced solid tumor such as melanoma, head and neck, liver or kidney cancer. This CDR3 reads CASSLDTRGTGELFF. In DNA, the CDR3 is TGCGCCAGCAGCTTAGACACCCGGGGCACCGGGGAGCTGTTTTTT.